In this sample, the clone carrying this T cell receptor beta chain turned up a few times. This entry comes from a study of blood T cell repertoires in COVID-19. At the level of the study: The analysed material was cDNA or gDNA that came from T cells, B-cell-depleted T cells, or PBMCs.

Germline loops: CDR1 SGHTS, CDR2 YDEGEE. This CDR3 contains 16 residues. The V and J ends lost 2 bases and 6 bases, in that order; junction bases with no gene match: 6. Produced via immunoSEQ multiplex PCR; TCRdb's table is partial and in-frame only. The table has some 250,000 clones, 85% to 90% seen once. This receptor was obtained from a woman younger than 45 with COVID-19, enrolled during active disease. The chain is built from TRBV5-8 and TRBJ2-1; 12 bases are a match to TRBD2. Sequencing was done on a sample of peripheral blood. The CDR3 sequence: CASSFPLAGGLNEQFF. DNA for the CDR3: TGTGCCAGCAGCTTTCCTCTAGCGGGGGGGCTCAATGAGCAGTTCTTC.